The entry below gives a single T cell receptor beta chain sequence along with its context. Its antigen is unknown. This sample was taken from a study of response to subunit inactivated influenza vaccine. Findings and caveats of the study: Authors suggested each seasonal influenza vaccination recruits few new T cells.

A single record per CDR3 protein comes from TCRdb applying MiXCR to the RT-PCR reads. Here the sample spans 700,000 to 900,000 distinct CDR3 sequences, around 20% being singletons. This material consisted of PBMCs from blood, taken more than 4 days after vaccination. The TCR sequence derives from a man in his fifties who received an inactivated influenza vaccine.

In DNA form, the CDR3 reads TGTGCCAGCAGTTACCGACAGGGCACCTACGAGCAGTACTTC. Its translation is CASSYRQGTYEQYF. The genes are TRBV6-5 and TRBJ2-7; 7 bases match TRBD1. Unmatched junction bases numbered 3, after V lost 2 bases and J lost 2 bases. The CDR3 consists of 14 residues. Germline values: CDR1 MNHEY, CDR2 SVGAGI.